This section outlines one T cell receptor (beta chain) sequence together with its context. Its specific antigen is unknown. Base qualities are missing; no much larger clone stands one base away. Genomic DNA was isolated using the Qiagen DNeasy kit from unsorted PBMCs as well as from negatively selected CD4+ and CD8+ fractions. TCR beta CDR3 regions were amplified by immunoSEQ multiplex PCR using primers annealing to V and J segments. A synthetic immune receptor repertoire was used to minimize amplification bias, and any remaining bias was removed computationally after sequencing. The source study handled its data this way. Repertoire diversity was quantified as the Shannon entropy index using custom Python scripts. Unsorted, CD4+ and CD8+ repertoires were examined separately, except in combined analyses, for which CD4+ and CD8+ sequences were merged in silico. Clonal expansion was defined as at least a 2-fold frequency increase after treatment relative to C1D1, with a pseudocount of 0.5 for undetected baseline clones. Clones with 0 or 1 copy at C1D1 were classified as singleton clones, and clones with 2 or more copies were classified as non-singleton clones. Clones expanded in unsorted samples were assigned a CD4+, CD8+ or unknown annotation through matching of protein sequences in sorted samples from the same patient. Wilcoxon tests on paired samples were used to test changes in diversity from C1D1 to C4D1. This immuneACCESS table, as held by TCRdb, lists in-frame sequences with V and J called but not all clones. Of the missing ones, under half trace to an unresolved V gene in checked studies; the others have no known cause. V and J calls and clone size are given by that table; D and trimming were obtained from the DNA. The sample table records around 60,000 clones; approximately 90% of these occur just once. The top ten clones comprise under 6% of the sample.

The meaning of the sample's time point label: cycle 2 day 1 (C2D1) of nivolumab. Every trial patient had relapsed following autologous stem cell transplantation, and prior brentuximab vedotin exposure was what differed among cohorts A, B and C. A total of 50 to 70 patients with relapsed/refractory classical Hodgkin lymphoma made up the trial cohort, and each patient's best overall response was complete response, partial response or progressive disease. In the multi-cohort phase II CheckMate 205 trial, trial patients received single-agent nivolumab. Best overall response was determined by an independent review committee according to the 2007 International Working Group response criteria. PBMCs from the trial were collected at three points: immediately before nivolumab initiation (C1D1), and during therapy at cycle 2 day 1 and cycle 4 day 1. Peripheral blood was collected in 8 mL Vacutainer Cell Preparation Tubes, from which PBMCs were isolated by centrifugation and then cryopreserved.

This specimen comes from a study of PD-1 blockade in classical Hodgkin lymphoma (TCRdb year 2020). The study in broad terms: Nivolumab dosing was 3 mg/kg intravenously every 2 weeks, continuing until either disease progression or unacceptable toxicity. The study used TCR beta sequencing and CyTOF to define a peripheral blood immune signature of response to PD-1 blockade in classical Hodgkin lymphoma. General study outcomes and caveats: Lower diversity was observed in patients in whom nivolumab was started less than 1 year after ASCT, and these patients were excluded from later analyses so that confounding by immune reconstitution would be avoided. Newly diagnosed patients were reported to have lower baseline TCR diversity than healthy donors, and relapsed/refractory patients were reported to have lower baseline TCR diversity still. The study covered only a single clinical trial cohort, and the causes of the repertoire differences, possibly disease activity or prior therapy, were still not defined. Among trial patients, those achieving complete response had baseline diversity similar to that of newly diagnosed patients, while diversity was significantly lower in partial responders and progressors. A significant rise by C4D1 was seen in CD4+ but not CD8+ TCR diversity (p=0.0027 vs p=0.16), with the rise being most apparent in complete responders (p=0.02).

A distance of 14 bases separates the germline ends of V and J, which lose 6 bases and 2 bases respectively. The CDR3 goes from the cysteine to the phenylalanine over 14 residues. The kept DNA is CDR3 alone, 42 bases in frame from the first base. Per the germline V gene, MNHEY is the CDR1 and SVGAGI is the CDR2. The sequence is built from TRBV6-5 and TRBJ2-7; the D segment could be TRBD2, given 7 matching bases. The receptor comes from a human donor with classical Hodgkin lymphoma. Source: peripheral blood mononuclear cells (PBMCs), taken before the second cycle of nivolumab. The CDR3 protein is CASRGGGIAYEQYF. The sequenced DNA: TGTGCCAGCAGAGGGGGGGGTATCGCCTACGAGCAGTACTTC.